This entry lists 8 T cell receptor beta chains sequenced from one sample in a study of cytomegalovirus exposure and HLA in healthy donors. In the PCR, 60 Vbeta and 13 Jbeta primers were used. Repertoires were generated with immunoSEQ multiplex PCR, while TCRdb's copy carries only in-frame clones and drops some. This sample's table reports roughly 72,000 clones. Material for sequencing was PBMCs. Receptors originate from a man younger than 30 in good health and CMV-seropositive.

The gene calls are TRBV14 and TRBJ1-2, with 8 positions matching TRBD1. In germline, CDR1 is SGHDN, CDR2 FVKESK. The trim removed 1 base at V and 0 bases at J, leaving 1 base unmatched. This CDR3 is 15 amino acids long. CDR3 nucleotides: TGTGCCAGCAGCCAAGTGACAGGGGCTAACTATGGCTACACCTTC. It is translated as CASSQVTGANYGYTF.

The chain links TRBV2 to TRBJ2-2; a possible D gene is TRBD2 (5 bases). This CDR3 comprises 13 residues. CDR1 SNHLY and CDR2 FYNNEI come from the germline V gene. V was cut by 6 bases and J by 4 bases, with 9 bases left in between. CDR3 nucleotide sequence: TGTGCCAGCAGCGGACTGTTCACCGGGGAGCTGTTTTTT. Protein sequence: CASSGLFTGELFF.

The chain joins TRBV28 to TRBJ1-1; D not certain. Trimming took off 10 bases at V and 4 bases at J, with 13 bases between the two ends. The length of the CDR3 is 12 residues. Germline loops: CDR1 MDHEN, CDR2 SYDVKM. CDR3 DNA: TGTGCCACCCTCATCAGAACCACTGAAGCTTTCTTT. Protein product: CATLIRTTEAFF.

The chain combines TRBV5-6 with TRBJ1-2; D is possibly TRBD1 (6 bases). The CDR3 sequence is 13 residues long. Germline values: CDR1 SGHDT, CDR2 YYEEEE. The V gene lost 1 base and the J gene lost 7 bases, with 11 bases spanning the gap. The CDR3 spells CASSLNRVSGYTF. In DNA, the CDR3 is TGTGCCAGCAGCTTGAACAGGGTGTCTGGCTACACCTTC.

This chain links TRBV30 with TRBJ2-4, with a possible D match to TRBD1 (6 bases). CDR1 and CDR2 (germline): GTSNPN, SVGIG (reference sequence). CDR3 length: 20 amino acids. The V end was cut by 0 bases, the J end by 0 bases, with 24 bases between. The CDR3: CAWSVRARHSDSIAKNIQYF. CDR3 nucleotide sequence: TGTGCCTGGAGTGTACGCGCGAGACATTCGGACAGTATAGCCAAAAACATTCAGTACTTC.

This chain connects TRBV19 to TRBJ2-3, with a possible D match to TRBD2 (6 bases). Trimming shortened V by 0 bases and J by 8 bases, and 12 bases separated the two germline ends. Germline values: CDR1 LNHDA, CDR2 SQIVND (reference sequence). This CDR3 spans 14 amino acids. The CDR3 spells CASSIEGGQGTQYF. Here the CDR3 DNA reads TGTGCCAGTAGTATAGAAGGAGGGCAGGGTACGCAGTATTTT.

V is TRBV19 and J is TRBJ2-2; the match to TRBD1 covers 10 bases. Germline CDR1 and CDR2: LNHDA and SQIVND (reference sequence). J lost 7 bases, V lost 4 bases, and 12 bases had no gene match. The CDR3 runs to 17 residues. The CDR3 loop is CASSTMYGTGVGGELFF. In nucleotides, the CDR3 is TGTGCCAGTAGTACGATGTACGGGACAGGGGTCGGCGGGGAGCTGTTTTTT.

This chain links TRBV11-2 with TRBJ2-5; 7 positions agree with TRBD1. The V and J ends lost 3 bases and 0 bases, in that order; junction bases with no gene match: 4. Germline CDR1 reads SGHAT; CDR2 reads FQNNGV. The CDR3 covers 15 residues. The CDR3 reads CASSLGQTYQETQYF. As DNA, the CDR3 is TGTGCCAGCAGCTTGGGACAGACGTACCAAGAGACCCAGTACTTC.